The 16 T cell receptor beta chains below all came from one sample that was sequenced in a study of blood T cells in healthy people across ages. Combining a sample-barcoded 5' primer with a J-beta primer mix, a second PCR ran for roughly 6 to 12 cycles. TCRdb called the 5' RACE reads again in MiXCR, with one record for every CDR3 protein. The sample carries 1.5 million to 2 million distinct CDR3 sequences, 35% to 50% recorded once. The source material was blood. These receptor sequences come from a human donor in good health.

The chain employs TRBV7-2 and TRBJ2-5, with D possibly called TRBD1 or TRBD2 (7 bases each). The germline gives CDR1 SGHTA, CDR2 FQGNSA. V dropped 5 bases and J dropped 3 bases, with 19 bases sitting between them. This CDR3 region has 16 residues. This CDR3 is CASSHLRDSGKETQYF. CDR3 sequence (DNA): TGTGCCAGCAGCCACCTTCGGGACAGCGGGAAAGAGACCCAGTACTTC. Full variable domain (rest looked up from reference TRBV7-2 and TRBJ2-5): GAGVSQSPSNKVTEKGKDVELRCDPISGHTALYWYRQSLGQGLEFLIYFQGNSAPDKSGLPSDRFSAERTGGSVSTLTIQRTQQEDSAVYLCASSHLRDSGKETQYFGPGTRLLVL.

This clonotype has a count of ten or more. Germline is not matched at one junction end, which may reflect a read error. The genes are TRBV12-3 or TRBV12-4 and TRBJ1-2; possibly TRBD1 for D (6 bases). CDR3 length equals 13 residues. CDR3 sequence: CASSFQGNYGYTF. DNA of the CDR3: TGCGCCAGCAGCTTTCAGGGGAACTATGGCTACACCTTC.

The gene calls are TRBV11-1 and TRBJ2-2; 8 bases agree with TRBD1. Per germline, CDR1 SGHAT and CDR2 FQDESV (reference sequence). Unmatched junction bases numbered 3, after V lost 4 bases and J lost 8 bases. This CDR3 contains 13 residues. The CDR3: CASSSTGGGELFF. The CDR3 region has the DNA TGTGCCAGCAGCTCTACAGGGGGTGGGGAGCTGTTTTTT.

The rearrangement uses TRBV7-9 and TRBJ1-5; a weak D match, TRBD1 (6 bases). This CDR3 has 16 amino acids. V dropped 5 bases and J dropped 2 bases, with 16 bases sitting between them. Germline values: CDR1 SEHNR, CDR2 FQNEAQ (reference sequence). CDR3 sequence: CASSPGGGLGNQPQHF. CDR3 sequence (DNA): TGTGCCAGCAGCCCTGGCGGGGGGCTCGGCAATCAGCCCCAGCATTTT. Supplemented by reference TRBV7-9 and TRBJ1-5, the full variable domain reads DTGVSQNPRHKITKRGQNVTFRCDPISEHNRLYWYRQTLGQGPEFLTYFQNEAQLEKSRLLSDRFSAERPKGSFSTLEIQRTEQGDSAMYLCASSPGGGLGNQPQHFGDGTRLSIL.

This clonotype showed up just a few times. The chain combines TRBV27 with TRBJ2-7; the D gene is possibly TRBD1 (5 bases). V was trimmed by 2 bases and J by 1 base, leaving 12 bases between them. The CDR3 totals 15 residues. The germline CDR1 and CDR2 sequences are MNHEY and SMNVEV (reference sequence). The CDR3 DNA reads TGTGCCAGCAGTTTAGCAGGGTCTCGGTCCTACGAGCAGTACTTC. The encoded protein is CASSLAGSRSYEQYF.

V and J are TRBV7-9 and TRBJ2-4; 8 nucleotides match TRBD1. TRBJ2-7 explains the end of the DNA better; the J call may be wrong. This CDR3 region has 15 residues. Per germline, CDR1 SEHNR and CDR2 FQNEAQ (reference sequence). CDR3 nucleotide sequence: TGTGCCAGCAGCTCGAGAGGACAGGGTCTCTACGAGCAGTACTTC. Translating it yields CASSSRGQGLYEQYF.

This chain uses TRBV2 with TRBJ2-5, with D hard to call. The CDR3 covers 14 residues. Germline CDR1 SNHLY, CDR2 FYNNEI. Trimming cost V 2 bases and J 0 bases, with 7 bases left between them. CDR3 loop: CASSERVYQETQYF. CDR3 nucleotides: TGTGCCAGCAGTGAAAGGGTGTACCAAGAGACCCAGTACTTC.

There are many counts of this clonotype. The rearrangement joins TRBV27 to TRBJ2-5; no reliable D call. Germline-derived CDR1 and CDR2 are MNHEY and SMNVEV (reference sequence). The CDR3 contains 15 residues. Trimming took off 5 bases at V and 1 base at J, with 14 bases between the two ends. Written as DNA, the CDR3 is TGTGCCAGCAGTCTCCGGCCTAGGGCCCAAGAGACCCAGTACTTC. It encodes CASSLRPRAQETQYF.

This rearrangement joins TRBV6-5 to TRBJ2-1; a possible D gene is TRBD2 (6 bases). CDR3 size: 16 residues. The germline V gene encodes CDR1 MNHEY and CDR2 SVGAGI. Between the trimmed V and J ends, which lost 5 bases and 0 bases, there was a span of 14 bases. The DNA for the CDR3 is TGTGCCAGCAGTCAGCGGAGGAGGGGCTCCTACAATGAGCAGTTCTTC. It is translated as CASSQRRRGSYNEQFF.

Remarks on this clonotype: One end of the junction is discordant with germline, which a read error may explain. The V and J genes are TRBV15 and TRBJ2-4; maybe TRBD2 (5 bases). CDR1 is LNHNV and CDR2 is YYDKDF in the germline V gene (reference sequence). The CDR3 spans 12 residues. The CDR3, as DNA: TGTACCACCAGCGGCTCCTACAATGAGCAGTACTTC. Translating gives CTTSGSYNEQYF.

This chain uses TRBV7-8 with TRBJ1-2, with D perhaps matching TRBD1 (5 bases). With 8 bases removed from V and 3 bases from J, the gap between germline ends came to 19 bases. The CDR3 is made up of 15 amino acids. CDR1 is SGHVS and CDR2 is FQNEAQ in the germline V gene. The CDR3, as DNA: TGTGCCAGCTCATCAGACGGGGACCTATACTATGGCTACACCTTC. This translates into CASSSDGDLYYGYTF.

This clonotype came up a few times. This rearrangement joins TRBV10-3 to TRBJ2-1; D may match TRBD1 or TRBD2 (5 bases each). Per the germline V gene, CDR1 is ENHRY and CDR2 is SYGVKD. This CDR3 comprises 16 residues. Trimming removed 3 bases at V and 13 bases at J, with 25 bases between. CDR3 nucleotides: TGTGCCATCAGTGACACTCCGGGACCCGAACGAGAGACCCAGTTCTTC. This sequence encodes CAISDTPGPERETQFF.

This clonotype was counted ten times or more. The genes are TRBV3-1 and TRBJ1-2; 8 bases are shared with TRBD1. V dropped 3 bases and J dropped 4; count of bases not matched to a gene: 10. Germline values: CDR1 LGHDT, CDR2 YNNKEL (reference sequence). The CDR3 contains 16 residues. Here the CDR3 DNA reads TGTGCCAGCAGCCAGTACGGGACAGGCAACATCTATGGCTACACCTTC. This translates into CASSQYGTGNIYGYTF.

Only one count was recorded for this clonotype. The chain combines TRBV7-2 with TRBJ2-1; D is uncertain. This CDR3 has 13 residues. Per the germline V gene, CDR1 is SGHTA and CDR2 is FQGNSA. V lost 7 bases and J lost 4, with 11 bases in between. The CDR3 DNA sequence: TGTGCCAGCAAACTAACCGGGTACAATGAGCAGTTCTTC. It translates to CASKLTGYNEQFF.

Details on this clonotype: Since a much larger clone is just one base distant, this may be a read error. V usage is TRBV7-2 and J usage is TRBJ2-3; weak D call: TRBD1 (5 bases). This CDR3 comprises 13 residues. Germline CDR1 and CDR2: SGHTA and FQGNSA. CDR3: CAGSLDSTGTQYF. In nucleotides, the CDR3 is TGTGCCGGCAGCTTAGACAGCACGGGTACGCAGTATTTT.

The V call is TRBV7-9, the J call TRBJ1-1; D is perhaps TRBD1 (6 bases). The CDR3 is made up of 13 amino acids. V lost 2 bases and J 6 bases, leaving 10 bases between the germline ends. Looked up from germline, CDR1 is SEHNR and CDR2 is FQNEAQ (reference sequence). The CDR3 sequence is CASSLTQGAEAFF. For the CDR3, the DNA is TGTGCCAGCAGCTTAACACAGGGAGCTGAAGCTTTCTTT.